The source of this T cell receptor (beta chain) is a study of molecular identifiers for immune sequencing clone quantification. Findings of the study overall: Over 98% of effector molecules, but under 1% in naive cells, were held by clones with more than 20 RNA copies.

This clonotype was counted between two and nine times. The antigen is not known. The junction differs from germline at one of its ends, possibly a read error. Each CDR3 protein gets one entry after TCRdb re-called the PCR reads with MiXCR. The sample includes under 600,000 distinct CDR3 sequences, about a fifth seen only once; the top ten take more than 0.8%. The CDR3 spans 15 residues. Looked up from germline, CDR1 is SEHNR and CDR2 is FQNEAQ (reference sequence). What was sequenced was naive CD8+ T cells from blood, with Jurkat cell RNA spiked in. Indicated subset: FACS-sorted CD8+CD4-CCR7+CD45RA+ naive T cells. This clonotype was obtained from a human donor in good health. Some libraries in this study had Jurkat cell RNA spiked in. The chain carries TRBV7-9 and TRBJ2-7; 8 bases fit TRBD1. CDR3 DNA: TGTGCCAGCAGCCTCGTCGGGGGACAGGACCACGAGCTGTACTTC. This codes for CASSLVGGQDHELYF.